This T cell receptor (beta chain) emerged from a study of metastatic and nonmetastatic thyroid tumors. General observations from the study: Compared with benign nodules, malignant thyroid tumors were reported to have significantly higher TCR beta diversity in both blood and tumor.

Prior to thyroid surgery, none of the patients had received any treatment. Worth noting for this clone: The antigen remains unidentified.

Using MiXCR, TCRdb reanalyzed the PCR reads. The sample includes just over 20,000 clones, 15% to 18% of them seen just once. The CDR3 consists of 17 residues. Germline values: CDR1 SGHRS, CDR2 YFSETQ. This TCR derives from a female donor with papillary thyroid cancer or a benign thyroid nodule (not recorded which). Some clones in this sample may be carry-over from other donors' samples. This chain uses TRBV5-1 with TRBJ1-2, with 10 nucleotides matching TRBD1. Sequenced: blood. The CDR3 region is CSNSLVVRTGGNYGYTF. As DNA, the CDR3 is TGCTCCAACAGCTTGGTGGTGAGGACAGGGGGTAACTATGGCTACACCTTC.